Listed here are 8 T cell receptor beta chains from one sample, sequenced in a study of early stage breast cancer tumors. Repertoires were generated with immunoSEQ multiplex PCR, while TCRdb's copy carries only in-frame clones and drops some. The repertoire holds roughly 10,000 clones, with approximately 68% as singletons. Input material: breast tumor tissue. Source of these receptors: a person between 50 and 60 years old with breast cancer.

This clone has just one count. The J gene is TRBJ1-1, the V gene TRBV6-4; D gene unclear. The CDR3 has 13 amino acids. The germline CDR1 and CDR2 sequences are MRHNA and SNTAGT. The germline V and J ends were trimmed by 3 bases and 7 bases, with 12 bases remaining between them. CDR3 bases: TGTGCCAGCAGTGAAATTGAGGGCGTTGAAGCTTTCTTT. The encoded protein is CASSEIEGVEAFF.

The chain has TRBV7-6 and TRBJ1-6; D call uncertain. The V and J ends lost 2 bases and 0 bases respectively, with 11 bases between them. CDR1 SGHVS and CDR2 FNYEAQ come from the germline V gene. This CDR3 spans 17 amino acids. In nucleotides, the CDR3 is TGTGCCAGCAGCTTAAATAGGAGGAGCTCCTATAATTCACCCCTCCACTTT. As protein: CASSLNRRSSYNSPLHF.

The chain has TRBV9 and TRBJ2-6; 13 bases are shared with TRBD2. The CDR3 contains 18 residues. V was pared by 4 bases and J by 0 bases, with 4 bases of the junction left unmatched. CDR1 and CDR2 (germline): SGDLS, YYNGEE. The CDR3: CASSPRLAGGSGANVLTF. CDR3 nucleotides: TGTGCCAGCAGCCCCAGACTAGCGGGAGGCTCTGGGGCCAACGTCCTGACTTTC.

J is TRBJ2-2 and V is TRBV2; 9 bases match TRBD2. V trimming: 6 bases; J trimming: 0 bases; junction bases outside the gene matches: 2. Germline CDR1 is SNHLY and CDR2 is FYNNEI. The CDR3 loop spans 15 amino acids. CDR3 protein: CASRGLAPNTGELFF. CDR3 sequence (DNA): TGTGCCAGCAGAGGACTAGCGCCGAACACCGGGGAGCTGTTTTTT.

This chain uses TRBV28 with TRBJ1-2, with D possibly matching TRBD1 (6 bases). The CDR3 covers 11 residues. Germline V lookup: CDR1 MDHEN, CDR2 SYDVKM. Trimming removed 11 bases at V and 8 bases at J, with 15 bases between. Written as DNA, the CDR3 is TGTGCCGGGTACAGGGCGGGAGGCTACACCTTC. It codes for CAGYRAGGYTF.

This chain joins TRBV21-1 and TRBJ2-5; the table gives TRBD2 as D, unverified against the DNA. TRBV21-1 is termed a pseudogene. This CDR3 has 17 residues. CDR3 amino acids: CASSKSGGLAGVETQYF. The CDR3 DNA reads TGTGCCAGCAGCAAGTCCGGGGGACTAGCGGGAGTAGAGACCCAGTACTTC.

This clone was observed a few times. The chain uses TRBV4-3 and TRBJ2-7; TRBD2 is a possible D gene (6 bases). The CDR3 sequence is 14 residues long. Germline loops: CDR1 LGHNA, CDR2 YSLEER. The V end was cut by 4 bases, the J end by 2 bases, with 12 bases between. The CDR3 region is CASSPYGGPYEQYF. The CDR3 coding sequence is TGCGCCAGCAGCCCCTACGGGGGACCCTACGAGCAGTACTTC.

The gene calls are TRBV7-3 and TRBJ2-1; 7 bases agree with TRBD2. V shed 4 bases and J 6 bases; nucleotides not matched to a gene: 9. In germline, CDR1 is SGHTA, CDR2 FQGTGA. This CDR3 is built from 15 residues. The CDR3 DNA is TGTGCCAGCAGCTCAACAAGTGGGAGGGGCAATGAGCAGTTCTTC. As protein: CASSSTSGRGNEQFF.